A single T cell receptor (beta chain) is shown here with its context. Using a J-beta primer mix together with a sample-barcoded 5' primer, a second PCR was run for about 6 to 12 cycles. MiXCR, run by TCRdb on the 5' RACE reads, gives a single entry per CDR3 protein. The repertoire includes about a million distinct CDR3 sequences, less than 45% of them detected once, and around 13% sits in the top ten. This record comes from a study of blood T cells in healthy people across ages. The CDR3 is 14 residues long. Unmatched junction bases numbered 11, after V lost 6 bases and J lost 6 bases. Germline V gene lookup returns CDR1 DFQATT and CDR2 SNEGSKA (reference sequence).

This TCR came from a man in his late teens or twenties in good health. Specimen: blood. The rearrangement joins TRBV20-1 to TRBJ2-7, with 10 bases that match TRBD1. The CDR3 here is CSATTGGEWFEQYF. The DNA of the CDR3 is TGCAGTGCCACGACAGGGGGCGAATGGTTCGAGCAGTACTTC.